This T cell receptor beta chain is drawn from a study of blood T cells in healthy people across ages. The CDR3 is made up of 15 amino acids. CDR1 and CDR2 (germline): LGHNA, YSLEER. The V gene lost 0 bases and the J gene lost 2 bases, with 5 bases spanning the gap. A second PCR of 7 to 11 cycles used a sample-barcoded 5' primer and a J-beta primer mix. TCRdb re-called the 5' RACE reads through MiXCR, storing one row per CDR3 protein. The sample has 500,000 to 550,000 distinct CDR3 sequences, about 24% seen once. This same sample was also part of a study on T cells of mothers and their children.

The chain uses TRBV4-3 and TRBJ2-6; unclear D gene. The sample comprised blood. The receptor comes from a boy aged 5-17 years in good health. The CDR3 bases are TGCGCCAGCAGCCAAGAGGACGCTGGGGCCAACGTCCTGACTTTC. Protein: CASSQEDAGANVLTF.